This record concerns one TCR beta chain sequence. What this receptor recognizes is not known. One end of the junction does not line up with germline, which may come from a read error. This entry belongs to a study of blood T cells in healthy people across ages (dated by TCRdb to about 2015). Concerning the study at large: In model experiments, template switching captured about one uniquely barcoded TCR beta cDNA molecule for every two T cells. The study measured age-related changes in TCR beta repertoire diversity using deep sequencing normalized with unique cDNA molecular identifiers. The donors were split into four age groups: young (average around 15 years), middle-aged (over 35), aged (about 62) and long-lived (over 80). To avoid experimental bias, donors of different ages were spread randomly across the sequencing lanes. The study analyzed two additional independent replicas of 1 million unique cDNA reads from the same blood draw for two donors, one aged 18 to 30 and one aged 80 or older.

Sequences SGHTA (CDR1) and FQGNSA (CDR2) are obtained from the germline V gene. The CDR3 numbers 16 residues from cysteine through phenylalanine. CDR3 DNA only is kept here, 48 bases in frame from base 1. To prepare the library, 5' RACE was applied. Sequencing relied on an Illumina HiSeq 2500. A second roughly 7 to 12 cycle PCR used a sample-barcoded 5' primer and a J-beta primer mix. Each TCR beta cDNA molecule received a unique molecular identifier from a template-switch 5' adaptor carrying 12 random nucleotides. At least 2.5 million CDR3-containing paired-end reads were obtained from each sample. First-strand cDNA was synthesized from all RNA with the Mint cDNA synthesis kit, primed by a TRBC-specific oligonucleotide. Following uracil-DNA glycosylase treatment, all cDNA underwent a first 18-cycle PCR with the universal primers M1SS and BC2_uni_R. In the original analysis: For normalization, 1 million high-quality reads were randomly selected from each sample, with every read carrying a distinct molecular identifier. Reads sharing molecular identifiers were discarded rather than binned into consensus sequences. MiTCR, set to a Q25 quality threshold and the strictest error-elimination algorithm, was used for CDR3 identification, clonotype clustering and error correction. A nonparametric unseen species model using Euler transformation provided a lower-bound estimate of total TCR beta diversity. Using fastp trimming at Q25 and MiXCR clonotype assembly, TCRdb reanalyzed the public sequencing data and kept in-frame beta chains. Rows are unified per CDR3 protein, each entry keeping the most common DNA and genes. TCRdb, rather than the study authors, made the V and J calls. The sample data list around 1,000,000 distinct CDR3 sequences, and around two fifths of these were observed just once. The ten biggest clones cover around 13% of the sample.

Systemically healthy Caucasian individuals from Russia, some 40 in total and aged roughly 6 to 100 years, were included as donors. Approximately 9.3 milliliters of peripheral blood were drawn from each donor into EDTA-treated Vacutainer tubes. Ficoll-Paque density-gradient centrifugation was used to isolate PBMCs, with at least 7 million per sample. Total RNA, at least 6 micrograms per sample, was extracted from PBMCs with Trizol reagent. The percentages of naive CD45RAhigh/CD27high T cells were determined by flow cytometry on a PBMC aliquot from every donor. What the authors observed across the whole study: Bulk unsorted PBMC profiling prevented conclusive comparison of naive and antigen-experienced compartments. Estimates of total diversity based on one million sequenced T cells were considered lower bounds and underestimates. Observed TCR beta diversity correlated strongly with the percentage of naive T cells measured by flow cytometry. The long-lived group showed more naive CD4+ T cells, fewer expanded clones and increased TCR diversity than the aged group, suggesting age selection. Observed TCR beta diversity per million T cells fell roughly linearly with age, and a significant reduction was already apparent by age around 40. Because the CMV infection status of the donors was unknown, age-related changes in expanded clonotypes may potentially have been confounded.

The rearranged chain carries TRBV7-2 and TRBJ1-2; no D gene can be assigned with confidence. The TCR was taken from a young man in good health. The sample taken for sequencing was blood. The CDR3 region has the sequence CASSLVGRTIPGGYNF. DNA sequence: TGTGCCAGCAGCTTAGTTGGAAGGACCATTCCGGGTGGCTACAACTTC.